This paragraph covers one TCR beta chain sequence. V was pared by 0 bases and J by 7 bases, with 10 bases between. CDR1 and CDR2 from the germline V gene are ENHRY and SYGVKD. The CDR3 extends over 14 amino acids. Libraries were prepared by immunoSEQ multiplex PCR; TCRdb keeps only in-frame clonotypes and omits some of them. The sample shows tens of thousands of clones, approximately 90% of them seen only once. This entry is derived from a study of technical replicates of blood from a few donors. Input material: PBMCs. J is TRBJ2-1 and V is TRBV10-3; D remains unclear. The clonotype was recovered from a human donor in good health. Some clones in this sample may be carry-over from other donors' samples. The CDR3: CAISESHQVNEQFF. DNA for the CDR3: TGTGCCATCAGTGAGTCCCACCAGGTTAATGAGCAGTTCTTC.